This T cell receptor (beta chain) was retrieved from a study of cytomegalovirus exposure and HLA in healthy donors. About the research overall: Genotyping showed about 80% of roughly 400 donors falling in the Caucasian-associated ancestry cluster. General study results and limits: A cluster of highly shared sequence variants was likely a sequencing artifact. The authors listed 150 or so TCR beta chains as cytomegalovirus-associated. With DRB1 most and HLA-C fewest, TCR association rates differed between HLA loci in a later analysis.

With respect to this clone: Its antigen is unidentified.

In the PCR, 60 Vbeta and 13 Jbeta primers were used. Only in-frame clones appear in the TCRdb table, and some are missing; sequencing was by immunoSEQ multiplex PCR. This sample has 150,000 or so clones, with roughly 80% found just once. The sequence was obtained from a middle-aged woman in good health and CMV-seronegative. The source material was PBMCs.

CDR3 coding DNA: TGTGCCAGCAACGGGATCCTGAACACCGGGGAGCTGTTTTTT. Translation gives CASNGILNTGELFF. V usage is TRBV2 and J usage is TRBJ2-2; maybe TRBD2 (5 bases). V lost 7 bases and J lost 1, with 10 bases in between. CDR1 is SNHLY and CDR2 is FYNNEI in the germline V gene. This CDR3 contains 14 residues.